This T cell receptor beta chain comes out of a study of response to subunit inactivated influenza vaccine. The V gene's germline CDR1 is SGHRS and CDR2 YFSETQ. CDR3 size: 9 residues. Worth noting for this clonotype: Its antigen is not identified. Compared with germline, one end of the junction differs, possibly owing to a read error.

TCRdb used MiXCR to reprocess the RT-PCR reads, holding one entry per CDR3 protein. The table has 500,000 to 650,000 distinct CDR3 sequences, around 8% seen once; the top ten hold 13%. Study-wide results and caveats: Seasonal influenza vaccination, on each occasion, was suggested by the authors to recruit few new T cells.

V gene TRBV5-1 combines with J gene TRBJ2-7; no reliable D call. The sequencing here drew on PBMCs from blood, taken roughly 24 months after vaccination. This clonotype was obtained from a man aged 45-69 years who received an inactivated influenza vaccine. The DNA for the CDR3 is TGCGCCAGCACTACCGACTTGATGTTC. It translates to CASTTDLMF. The variable domain in full, completed from reference TRBV5-1 and TRBJ2-7, reads KAGVTQTPRYLIKTRGQQVTLSCSPISGHRSVSWYQQTPGQGLQFLFEYFSETQRNKGNFPGRFSGRQFSNSRSEMNVSTLELGDSALYLCASTTDLMFGPGTRLTVT.